These T cell receptor beta chains were read from a single sample in a study of T cells after yellow fever vaccination. TCRdb processed the 5' RACE reads anew with MiXCR; each CDR3 protein has one entry. The data contain 200,000 to 300,000 distinct CDR3 sequences, 10% to 15% of them seen just once; the ten biggest clones take up approximately 0.49%. This material consisted of CD4+ T cells sorted from PBMCs, taken 45 days after the yellow fever booster vaccination. The receptors were sampled from a young man who received the YFV17D yellow fever vaccine. Both conserved end residues are part of each CDR3. The order of the fields is CDR3 protein, CDR3 DNA, D gene, V gene, clone size, J gene. The D gene is left open where the match is weak. Not all rows give a size; the values are once, few, many and, for expanded clones, a class.

CDR3 protein: CASSLAGTINTGELFF
CDR3 DNA: TGTGCCAGCAGCTTAGCCGGGACAATAAACACCGGGGAGCTGTTTTTT
D gene: -
V gene: TRBV7-2
clone size: -
J gene: TRBJ2-2

CDR3 protein: CASSPSRHYGYTF
CDR3 DNA: TGTGCCAGCAGCCCGTCTAGGCACTATGGCTACACCTTC
D gene: -
V gene: TRBV6-5
clone size: few
J gene: TRBJ1-2

CDR3 protein: CASGNEKLFF
CDR3 DNA: TGTGCCAGCGGGAATGAAAAACTGTTTTTT
D gene: -
V gene: TRBV7-9
clone size: -
J gene: TRBJ1-4

CDR3 protein: CASSSNRALTGELFF
CDR3 DNA: TGTGCCAGCAGCTCTAACCGGGCCCTTACCGGGGAGCTGTTTTTT
D gene: -
V gene: TRBV7-2
clone size: few
J gene: TRBJ2-2

CDR3 protein: CASSSRFLGFF
CDR3 DNA: TGTGCCAGCAGTTCTAGATTTTTAGGGTTCTTC
D gene: -
V gene: TRBV28
clone size: many
J gene: TRBJ2-1

CDR3 protein: CASSKGGGEGVNTEAFF
CDR3 DNA: TGTGCCAGCAGCAAAGGAGGTGGTGAGGGGGTGAACACTGAAGCTTTCTTT
D gene: -
V gene: TRBV21-1
clone size: -
J gene: TRBJ1-1

CDR3 protein: CASKFEGIDGELFF
CDR3 DNA: TGTGCCAGCAAGTTCGAAGGAATTGACGGGGAGCTGTTTTTT
D gene: -
V gene: TRBV4-2
clone size: -
J gene: TRBJ2-2

CDR3 protein: CSARVDSADGELFF
CDR3 DNA: TGCAGTGCTAGAGTAGATAGCGCGGACGGGGAGCTGTTTTTT
D gene: -
V gene: TRBV20-1
clone size: few
J gene: TRBJ2-2

CDR3 protein: CASSLGLDNQPQHF
CDR3 DNA: TGTGCCAGCAGCTTGGGACTCGACAATCAGCCCCAGCATTTT
D gene: -
V gene: TRBV5-6
clone size: few
J gene: TRBJ1-5

CDR3 protein: CASSLSAGAYNEQFF
CDR3 DNA: TGTGCCAGCAGCCTATCGGCAGGGGCCTACAATGAGCAGTTCTTC
D gene: -
V gene: TRBV9
clone size: few
J gene: TRBJ2-1

CDR3 protein: CASTFSGSIPSYEQYF
CDR3 DNA: TGTGCCAGCACCTTTTCCGGCAGTATTCCCTCCTACGAGCAGTACTTC
D gene: -
V gene: TRBV12-3/TRBV12-4
clone size: -
J gene: TRBJ2-7

CDR3 protein: CASSPRLDYGYTF
CDR3 DNA: TGTGCCAGCTCACCACGGCTTGATTATGGCTACACCTTC
D gene: -
V gene: TRBV18
clone size: -
J gene: TRBJ1-2

CDR3 protein: CASSLSGLVSVQFF
CDR3 DNA: TGTGCCAGCAGCTTGTCGGGACTAGTTAGTGTGCAGTTCTTC
D gene: TRBD2
V gene: TRBV5-6
clone size: -
J gene: TRBJ2-1

CDR3 protein: CSAYGRSGTDTQYF
CDR3 DNA: TGCAGTGCTTACGGGCGTTCTGGCACAGATACGCAGTATTTT
D gene: -
V gene: TRBV20-1
clone size: -
J gene: TRBJ2-3

CDR3 protein: CSATSGSGANVLTF
CDR3 DNA: TGCAGTGCTACTAGCGGCTCTGGGGCCAACGTCCTGACTTTC
D gene: TRBD2
V gene: TRBV20-1
clone size: many
J gene: TRBJ2-6

CDR3 protein: CASSYMQGSYEQYF
CDR3 DNA: TGTGCCAGCAGTTACATGCAGGGCTCCTACGAGCAGTACTTC
D gene: -
V gene: TRBV6-5
clone size: many
J gene: TRBJ2-7

CDR3 protein: CASSVSGGIDTQYF
CDR3 DNA: TGTGCCAGCAGCGTCTCAGGGGGCATAGATACGCAGTATTTT
D gene: TRBD1
V gene: TRBV9
clone size: few
J gene: TRBJ2-3

CDR3 protein: CASSRKGAYNEQFF
CDR3 DNA: TGTGCCAGCAGCCGCAAAGGGGCCTACAATGAGCAGTTCTTC
D gene: -
V gene: TRBV7-2
clone size: -
J gene: TRBJ2-1

CDR3 protein: CSVVWGGASPQYF
CDR3 DNA: TGCAGCGTTGTGTGGGGGGGGGCGAGCCCGCAGTACTTC
D gene: -
V gene: TRBV29-1
clone size: -
J gene: TRBJ2-7

CDR3 protein: CSVRQGGPTGELFF
CDR3 DNA: TGCAGCGTGAGACAGGGGGGTCCCACCGGGGAGCTGTTTTTT
D gene: TRBD1
V gene: TRBV29-1
clone size: few
J gene: TRBJ2-2

CDR3 protein: CASSLDRDSSYNEQFF
CDR3 DNA: TGTGCCAGCAGCTTGGACCGGGACAGCTCCTACAATGAGCAGTTCTTC
D gene: TRBD1
V gene: TRBV5-6
clone size: few
J gene: TRBJ2-1

CDR3 protein: CSARGSTGRSGNTIYF
CDR3 DNA: TGCAGTGCTAGAGGGTCGACAGGCCGCTCTGGAAACACCATATATTTT
D gene: -
V gene: TRBV20-1
clone size: few
J gene: TRBJ1-3

CDR3 protein: CASSPFSGTGGPQHF
CDR3 DNA: TGTGCCAGCAGCCCTTTTTCCGGGACGGGCGGCCCCCAGCATTTT
D gene: -
V gene: TRBV3-1
clone size: few
J gene: TRBJ1-5

CDR3 protein: CASSPGLGAYNEQFF
CDR3 DNA: TGTGCCAGCAGCCCCGGGTTGGGCGCCTACAATGAGCAGTTCTTC
D gene: -
V gene: TRBV7-6
clone size: few
J gene: TRBJ2-1

CDR3 protein: CSARDSDRISGANVLTF
CDR3 DNA: TGCAGTGCTAGGGACAGCGACAGGATCTCTGGGGCCAACGTCCTGACTTTC
D gene: -
V gene: TRBV20-1
clone size: -
J gene: TRBJ2-6

CDR3 protein: CASRPGETYEQYF
CDR3 DNA: TGCGCCAGCAGGCCGGGAGAGACCTACGAGCAGTACTTC
D gene: -
V gene: TRBV5-1
clone size: -
J gene: TRBJ2-7

CDR3 protein: CASGPRTSGPTYNEQFF
CDR3 DNA: TGTGCCAGCGGCCCCCGGACTAGCGGGCCCACCTACAATGAGCAGTTCTTC
D gene: TRBD2
V gene: TRBV5-5
clone size: -
J gene: TRBJ2-1

CDR3 protein: CATSYRLAGASTDTQYF
CDR3 DNA: TGTGCCACCAGCTACCGACTAGCGGGAGCCTCCACAGATACGCAGTATTTT
D gene: TRBD2
V gene: TRBV15
clone size: few
J gene: TRBJ2-3